These 31 T cell receptor beta chains were sequenced from one sample in a study of CD8 T cells in ankylosing spondylitis. No antigen is known for these receptors. MiXCR, run by TCRdb on the 5' RACE reads, gives a single entry per CDR3 protein. Among over 400,000 distinct CDR3 sequences listed, 26% were seen once. The study, taken as a whole, reports: Seven to nine highly homologous variants formed a TCR beta motif that appeared characteristic of ankylosing spondylitis blood.

The sample consisted of blood, either unsorted or a sorted T cell fraction (not recorded which). Receptors originate from a male donor with ankylosing spondylitis.

In this sample, this clonotype turned up a few times. The chain has TRBV19 and TRBJ1-4; D possibly corresponds to TRBD1 (5 bases). CDR3 length equals 16 residues. The V gene lost 9 bases and the J gene lost 0 bases, with 17 bases spanning the gap. Germline values: CDR1 LNHDA, CDR2 SQIVND (reference sequence). As DNA, the CDR3 is TGTGCCAGCTCTTCCGGGACCCCTGCAACTAATGAAAAACTGTTTTTT. This gives the protein CASSSGTPATNEKLFF.

The rearrangement joins TRBV5-6 to TRBJ2-7; D uncertain. Germline CDR1 SGHDT, CDR2 YYEEEE. The CDR3 spans 12 residues. Trimming took off 10 bases at V and 0 bases at J, with 11 bases between the two ends. The CDR3 coding sequence is TGTGCCTCGTTTCGGAGCTCCTACGAGCAGTACTTC. Protein: CASFRSSYEQYF.

Notes on this clonotype: The junction departs from germline at one end; a sequencing error may be responsible. This chain connects TRBV15 to TRBJ2-7; 7 positions match TRBD1. CDR3 length: 13 residues. CDR1 and CDR2 (germline): LNHNV, YYDKDF (reference sequence). The CDR3 loop reads CATSRDKGAREDF. Written as DNA, the CDR3 is TGTGCCACCAGCAGAGATAAGGGGGCCAGGGAAGACTTC.

In its sample, this clonotype was seen a few times. This sequence joins TRBV6-6 and TRBJ1-2, with no clear D. Germline-derived CDR1 and CDR2 are MNHNY and SVGAGI (reference sequence). The CDR3 consists of 13 residues. V was trimmed by 3 bases and J by 4 bases, leaving 9 bases between them. The CDR3 coding sequence is TGTGCCAGCAGTTATGACGTCTCCTATGGCTACACCTTC. Translated: CASSYDVSYGYTF.

The chain carries TRBV2 and TRBJ1-2; D is unresolved. CDR1 and CDR2 from the germline V gene are SNHLY and FYNNEI. With 6 bases removed from V and 10 bases from J, the gap between germline ends came to 9 bases. The CDR3 consists of 10 residues. The CDR3 DNA sequence: TGTGCCAGCAGGGCAGGATACTACACCTTC. Encoded protein: CASRAGYYTF.

At least ten counts were recorded for this clonotype. The chain is built from TRBV7-9 and TRBJ1-1; no definite D call. The CDR3 has 13 amino acids. Trimming cost V 1 base and J 5 bases, with 8 bases left between them. Germline V gives CDR1 SEHNR, CDR2 FQNEAQ (reference sequence). The CDR3 loop reads CASSLETGTEAFF. Written as DNA, the CDR3 is TGTGCCAGCAGCTTAGAGACCGGGACTGAAGCTTTCTTT.

V usage is TRBV5-1 and J usage is TRBJ2-5; a possible D gene is TRBD2 (6 bases). The CDR3 runs to 13 residues. V lost 3 bases and J 3 bases, leaving 9 bases between the germline ends. CDR1 is SGHRS and CDR2 is YFSETQ in the germline V gene. Here the CDR3 reads CASSSGGKETQYF. DNA for the CDR3: TGCGCCAGCAGCTCGGGCGGGAAAGAGACCCAGTACTTC.

This clonotype was counted between two and nine times. The rearrangement uses TRBV10-3 and TRBJ2-5; 9 nucleotides line up with TRBD1. After removal of 6 bases from V and 5 bases from J, the junction contained 7 bases not matched to a gene. The CDR3 loop spans 14 amino acids. Germline CDR1 reads ENHRY; CDR2 reads SYGVKD. CDR3 in DNA: TGTGCCATCAGCCGGGACAGGGAGGGGGAGACCCAGTACTTC. It codes for CAISRDREGETQYF.

The CDR3 nucleotides are TGTGCCAGCAGTTCCGGACAGGGGGCCTTTAGCACAGATACGCAGTATTTT. Its protein is CASSSGQGAFSTDTQYF. The genes are TRBV6-5 and TRBJ2-3; the match to TRBD1 covers 11 bases. In germline, CDR1 is MNHEY, CDR2 SVGAGI. The CDR3 consists of 17 residues. The V segment lost 4 bases and the J segment 0 bases; nucleotides outside the gene matches: 6.

This chain uses TRBV10-3 with TRBJ1-5, with TRBD1 as a possible D gene (6 bases). V lost 3 bases and J 3 bases, leaving 9 bases between the germline ends. Germline values: CDR1 ENHRY, CDR2 SYGVKD. This CDR3 has 14 residues. CDR3 sequence: CAISEGQINQPQHF. CDR3 nucleotides: TGTGCCATCAGTGAAGGACAGATCAATCAGCCCCAGCATTTT.

A few counts support this clonotype. The chain couples TRBV20-1 to TRBJ1-1; a possible D gene is TRBD1 (5 bases). This CDR3 is 16 amino acids long. The germline gives CDR1 DFQATT, CDR2 SNEGSKA (reference sequence). Trimming left V 7 bases short and J 0 bases short, with 21 bases between. CDR3 in DNA: TGCAGTGTCCCAGGGAGGGGAAGCCCCATGAACACTGAAGCTTTCTTT. Amino acid sequence: CSVPGRGSPMNTEAFF.

This clonotype was counted only a few times. This rearrangement joins TRBV7-2 to TRBJ2-5; D call uncertain. Germline CDR1 and CDR2: SGHTA and FQGNSA. The CDR3 loop spans 11 amino acids. Trimming took off 4 bases at V and 3 bases at J, with 3 bases between the two ends. The CDR3 DNA reads as TGTGCCAGCAGCTATAAAGAGACCCAGTACTTC. Translating gives CASSYKETQYF.

This clonotype was detected a few times. The rearrangement uses TRBV3-1 and TRBJ1-1; possibly TRBD1 for D (5 bases). This CDR3 spans 16 amino acids. Germline CDR1 and CDR2: LGHDT and YNNKEL (reference sequence). Trimming took off 4 bases at V and 0 bases at J, with 15 bases between the two ends. CDR3 region: CASSRGAGNLNTEAFF. The CDR3 coding sequence is TGTGCCAGCAGCCGAGGGGCAGGCAACCTGAACACTGAAGCTTTCTTT.

This clonotype was recorded a few times. The chain employs TRBV12-3 or TRBV12-4 and TRBJ2-3, with D perhaps TRBD1 or TRBD2 (5 bases each). V gave up 9 bases and J gave up 12 bases, with 16 bases separating them. This CDR3 comprises 11 residues. Here the CDR3 DNA reads TGTGCCAGTTCCCCCGGGACCGTTCAGTATTTT. Amino acids: CASSPGTVQYF.

This clonotype was counted between two and nine times. V and J are TRBV20-1 and TRBJ2-1; TRBD2 aligns across 7 bases. CDR1 and CDR2 from the germline V gene are DFQATT and SNEGSKA (reference sequence). The CDR3 runs 15 residues. V gave up 0 bases and J gave up 8 bases; unmatched junction bases: 10. The CDR3 nucleotides read TGCAGTGCTAGAGAGGACGGGAGGACGAGGGATGAGCAGTTCTTC. This encodes CSAREDGRTRDEQFF.

The gene calls are TRBV7-9 and TRBJ1-3; possibly TRBD1 for D (5 bases). Germline CDR1 SEHNR, CDR2 FQNEAQ (reference sequence). The V gene lost 5 bases and the J gene lost 4 bases, with 6 bases spanning the gap. The CDR3 extends over 12 amino acids. This CDR3 reads CASSRDGNTIYF. In DNA form, the CDR3 reads TGTGCCAGCAGCCGGGACGGAAACACCATATATTTT. The whole variable domain, filled in from reference TRBV7-9 and TRBJ1-3, reads DTGVSQNPRHKITKRGQNVTFRCDPISEHNRLYWYRQTLGQGPEFLTYFQNEAQLEKSRLLSDRFSAERPKGSFSTLEIQRTEQGDSAMYLCASSRDGNTIYFGEGSWLTVV.

The genes are TRBV24-1 and TRBJ1-1; a weak D match, TRBD1 (6 bases). The CDR3 consists of 15 residues. Germline CDR1 KGHDR, CDR2 SFDVKD. V shed 4 bases and J shed 4 bases, with 15 bases lying between them. For the CDR3, the DNA is TGTGCCACCAGTGAGGGGGGCCCCGTGGGCACTGAAGCTTTCTTT. Protein sequence: CATSEGGPVGTEAFF.

J is TRBJ1-3 and V is TRBV30; 8 nucleotides match TRBD1. The trim removed 0 bases at V and 12 bases at J, leaving 7 bases unmatched. The CDR3 consists of 13 residues. Germline CDR1 GTSNPN, CDR2 SVGIG (reference sequence). CDR3 sequence: CAWSVQDRVHIYF. CDR3 DNA sequence: TGTGCCTGGAGTGTACAGGACAGGGTTCACATATATTTT.

This chain joins TRBV10-3 and TRBJ2-1; 10 positions agree with TRBD2. The CDR3 is 14 amino acids. The V gene's germline CDR1 is ENHRY and CDR2 SYGVKD. J gave up 5 bases and V 8 bases, and 6 bases lay outside the gene matches. CDR3: CAIWSGRADNEQFF. CDR3 DNA: TGTGCCATCTGGAGCGGGAGGGCCGACAATGAGCAGTTCTTC.

The V and J genes are TRBV5-1 and TRBJ2-1, with 11 bases fitting TRBD1. Germline V gives CDR1 SGHRS, CDR2 YFSETQ. There are 15 residues in the CDR3. Unmatched junction bases numbered 8, after V lost 4 bases and J lost 8 bases. CDR3 in amino acids: CASSPGQGAFYEQFF. The CDR3 nucleotides are TGCGCCAGCAGCCCCGGACAGGGGGCTTTCTATGAGCAGTTCTTC.

The chain couples TRBV3-1 to TRBJ2-1; TRBD2 is a possible D gene (5 bases). Germline V lookup: CDR1 LGHDT, CDR2 YNNKEL (reference sequence). Trimming shortened V by 4 bases and J by 2 bases, and 12 bases separated the two germline ends. CDR3 length: 15 residues. The CDR3 loop is CASSPGLAPYNEQFF. CDR3 sequence (DNA): TGTGCCAGCAGCCCCGGGTTAGCGCCCTACAATGAGCAGTTCTTC.

This clonotype was counted many times. The rearrangement uses TRBV7-2 and TRBJ1-5; no definite D call. Trimming stripped 2 bases from V and 1 base from J, with 12 bases between. Germline V lookup: CDR1 SGHTA, CDR2 FQGNSA. This CDR3 has 16 residues. CDR3: CASSLNEASSNQPQHF. The CDR3 bases are TGTGCCAGCAGCTTAAACGAGGCCTCCAGCAATCAGCCCCAGCATTTT.

The chain joins TRBV20-1 to TRBJ1-1; 8 bases align to TRBD1. CDR1 is DFQATT, CDR2 SNEGSKA, per germline (reference sequence). Trimming cost V 2 bases and J 2 bases; bases outside gene matches: 7. This CDR3 is built from 15 residues. The CDR3 coding sequence is TGCAGTGCTAGAATTGGGACAGGCCTTAACACTGAAGCTTTCTTT. Its translation is CSARIGTGLNTEAFF.

This chain connects TRBV19 to TRBJ1-2; D call uncertain. Trimming took off 7 bases at V and 3 bases at J, with 15 bases between the two ends. Germline CDR1 and CDR2: LNHDA and SQIVND (reference sequence). The CDR3 contains 14 residues. CDR3 nucleotide sequence: TGTGCCAGTAAAGGAGGGTTTAAGGACTATGGCTACACCTTC. It specifies CASKGGFKDYGYTF.

The gene calls are TRBV18 and TRBJ2-1; 9 bases are shared with TRBD2. The V gene end was trimmed by 0 bases and the J gene end by 7 bases; junction bases not matched to a gene: 4. The CDR3 contains 15 residues. Germline values: CDR1 KGHSH, CDR2 LQKENI. The CDR3 region is CASSPPSGRRNEQFF. CDR3 in DNA: TGTGCCAGCTCACCACCGAGCGGGAGGCGGAATGAGCAGTTCTTC.

The CDR3 sequence: CASSGSSGREQFF. CDR3 bases: TGTGCCAGCAGCGGATCTAGCGGCCGTGAGCAGTTCTTC. The chain has TRBV7-9 and TRBJ2-1; 7 nucleotides match TRBD2. J was trimmed by 9 bases and V by 5 bases; bases with no gene match: 7. This CDR3 comprises 13 residues. The germline V gene has CDR1 SEHNR and CDR2 FQNEAQ (reference sequence). The variable domain in full, with the rest retrieved from reference TRBV7-9 and TRBJ2-1, is DTGVSQNPRHKITKRGQNVTFRCDPISEHNRLYWYRQTLGQGPEFLTYFQNEAQLEKSRLLSDRFSAERPKGSFSTLEIQRTEQGDSAMYLCASSGSSGREQFFGPGTRLTVL.

This clonotype was found a few times. The chain links TRBV24-1 to TRBJ2-2; TRBD1 agrees at 10 bases. V shed 2 bases, J shed 3 bases, and the junction held 2 bases outside the gene matches. The CDR3 runs 16 residues. Germline assignment: CDR1 KGHDR and CDR2 SFDVKD. The CDR3: CATSDSGQGDTGELFF. The CDR3 DNA follows: TGTGCCACCAGTGATTCTGGACAGGGGGACACCGGGGAGCTGTTTTTT.

The chain recombines TRBV24-1 with TRBJ2-2, with D possibly matching TRBD1 (6 bases). Germline CDR1 reads KGHDR; CDR2 reads SFDVKD. CDR3 length: 13 residues. Trimming stripped 9 bases from V and 9 bases from J, with 16 bases between. CDR3 coding DNA: TGTGCCACCGGGGCGCAGGGGCGAAGGGAGCTGTTTTTT. Its protein product is CATGAQGRRELFF.

This clonotype was counted only a few times. The chain combines TRBV12-3 or TRBV12-4 with TRBJ2-1; 9 bases fit TRBD2. CDR3 length: 16 residues. V shed 0 bases, J shed 14 bases, and the junction held 14 bases outside the gene matches. This chain's CDR3 is CASSLAIAGESPEKFF. For the CDR3, the DNA is TGTGCCAGCAGTTTAGCGATAGCGGGAGAGTCACCCGAAAAGTTCTTC.

The rearrangement uses TRBV5-1 and TRBJ2-1; possible D gene TRBD1, 5 bases. This CDR3 region has 15 residues. V shed 0 bases and J shed 6 bases, with 13 bases lying between them. CDR1 and CDR2 (germline): SGHRS, YFSETQ. This CDR3 reads CASSLGPAGANEQFF. The CDR3 DNA reads TGCGCCAGCAGCTTGGGTCCCGCTGGGGCCAATGAGCAGTTCTTC.

In its sample, this clonotype was seen a few times. The chain links TRBV27 to TRBJ2-5, with TRBD2 identical over 7 bases. V lost 2 bases to trimming and J lost 2 bases; unmatched junction nucleotides: 8. The CDR3 contains 16 residues. Germline loops: CDR1 MNHEY, CDR2 SMNVEV (reference sequence). CDR3 residues: CASSLVGGARQETQYF. In DNA form, the CDR3 reads TGTGCCAGCAGTTTAGTGGGAGGGGCGCGGCAAGAGACCCAGTACTTC.